The sequence of this T cell receptor beta chain was determined in a study of T cell clonotyping in hematopoietic cell transplantation. Study results and limitations: Higher Inverse Simpson Index values in graft donor and pretransplant recipient predicted broader posttransplant TCR diversity. Recipient TCR diversity dropped after transplant; expanded clonotypes rose from day 30 to 180. No sorting was done, leaving CD4 and CD8 contributions mixed. Few recipient clonotypes overlapped donors; over 97% were de novo at given depth.

Assay: immunoSEQ multiplex PCR; the TCRdb copy retains only in-frame clones and omits some. The sample contains 15,000 to 20,000 clones, approximately 80% of which appear only once. The germline V gene encodes CDR1 MNHEY and CDR2 SVGAGI. The CDR3 runs 12 residues. The V and J ends lost 5 bases and 7 bases respectively, with 11 bases between them. This clone showed up just a few times. Its target is unknown. The receptor was derived from a man aged 60 to 69 in good health. Some clones in this sample may be carry-over from other donors' samples. The V gene is TRBV6-5, the J gene TRBJ1-2; no definite D call. Sequencing was performed on peripheral blood mononuclear cells. In DNA form, the CDR3 reads TGTGCCAGCAGTACCAGGTTTGGTGGCTACACCTTC. Its translation: CASSTRFGGYTF.